This passage covers 14 T cell receptor beta chains from one sample sequenced in a study of CD8+ T cells in alopecia areata. RNA, once extracted, was reverse transcribed into cDNA for use as the sequencing template. The table came from immunoSEQ multiplex PCR; TCRdb's copy has only in-frame clones and leaves some out. The sample has approximately 82,000 clones, roughly 47% seen once. The sequencing input was NKG2D-high CD8+ T cells sorted from blood. These receptors were taken from a human donor with alopecia areata.

The chain employs TRBV2 and TRBJ1-2; TRBD1 matches at 11 bases. V trimming: 5 bases; J trimming: 4 bases; junction bases outside the gene matches: 6. CDR3 length equals 15 residues. Germline CDR1 SNHLY, CDR2 FYNNEI. CDR3 bases: TGTGCCAGCAGTCGGGACAGGGGGGTACTCTATGGCTACACCTTC. This translates into CASSRDRGVLYGYTF.

The rearrangement joins TRBV28 to TRBJ2-7; D is unresolved. The CDR3 contains 9 residues. Trimming left V 7 bases short and J 9 bases short, with 7 bases between. The germline V gene encodes CDR1 MDHEN and CDR2 SYDVKM. CDR3 region: CASNPRQYF. DNA of the CDR3: TGTGCCAGCAACCCCAGGCAGTACTTC.

This clone was detected only once. V usage is TRBV5-1 and J usage is TRBJ1-2, with 7 bases aligning to TRBD1. There are 14 residues in the CDR3. The trim removed 2 bases at V and 2 bases at J, leaving 3 bases unmatched. CDR1 is SGHRS and CDR2 is YFSETQ in the germline V gene. CDR3 in DNA: TGCGCCAGCAGCTTCGCAGGGGGGAACTATGGCTACACCTTC. It codes for CASSFAGGNYGYTF.

J is TRBJ1-1 and V is TRBV4-3, with D possibly matching TRBD1 (6 bases). Germline V lookup: CDR1 LGHNA, CDR2 YSLEER. The CDR3 has 15 amino acids. Trimming took 4 bases from V and 4 from J, leaving 16 bases between them. CDR3 sequence reads: CASSRNTGSATEAFF. The CDR3 bases are TGCGCCAGCAGCCGAAATACAGGGTCTGCCACTGAAGCTTTCTTT.

This chain joins TRBV27 and TRBJ2-2, with 7 positions matching TRBD1. Germline loops: CDR1 MNHEY, CDR2 SMNVEV (reference sequence). The CDR3 covers 15 residues. V dropped 4 bases and J dropped 0; count of bases not matched to a gene: 2. CDR3 in amino acids: CASSSGTANTGELFF. DNA of the CDR3: TGTGCCAGCAGTTCCGGGACAGCGAACACCGGGGAGCTGTTTTTT.

The V gene is TRBV4-1, the J gene TRBJ2-3; unclear D gene. V dropped 4 bases and J dropped 2 bases, with 7 bases sitting between them. The CDR3 has 13 residues. The V gene's germline CDR1 is MGHRA and CDR2 YSYEKL. Written as DNA, the CDR3 is TGCGCCAGCAGCCCTTCCCCCACAGATACGCAGTATTTT. Encoded protein: CASSPSPTDTQYF.

This clone was seen more than once but under ten times. The genes are TRBV9 and TRBJ2-2; 8 nucleotides agree with TRBD1. The CDR3 extends over 15 amino acids. V dropped 4 bases and J dropped 4; count of bases not matched to a gene: 6. Germline loops: CDR1 SGDLS, CDR2 YYNGEE. CDR3 sequence: CASSPRQGSTGELFF. In DNA form, the CDR3 reads TGTGCCAGCAGCCCAAGACAGGGGAGCACCGGGGAGCTGTTTTTT.

The chain employs TRBV4-1 and TRBJ2-1, with unresolved D. V was cut by 0 bases and J by 2 bases, with 17 bases left in between. The CDR3 extends over 18 amino acids. Germline CDR1 and CDR2: MGHRA and YSYEKL. CDR3 protein: CASSQDTDRHFAYNEQFF. CDR3 nucleotide sequence: TGCGCCAGCAGCCAAGACACAGACCGCCATTTTGCCTACAATGAGCAGTTCTTC.

The chain combines TRBV20-1 with TRBJ2-5, with TRBD1 as a possible D gene (5 bases). Germline-derived CDR1 and CDR2 are DFQATT and SNEGSKA (reference sequence). V shed 6 bases and J shed 9 bases, with 14 bases lying between them. The CDR3 length is 11 residues. CDR3 sequence: CSAPWEGAQYF. The DNA for the CDR3 is TGCAGTGCACCGTGGGAAGGGGCCCAGTACTTC.

The rearrangement uses TRBV29-1 and TRBJ2-5; D is possibly TRBD2 (5 bases). CDR1 is SQVTM and CDR2 is ANQGSEA in the germline V gene. The germline V and J ends were trimmed by 3 bases and 5 bases, with 10 bases remaining between them. CDR3 length equals 12 residues. The CDR3, as DNA: TGCAGCGTTGAGAGGGTGGAGGAGACCCAGTACTTC. This encodes CSVERVEETQYF.

V gene TRBV5-1 combines with J gene TRBJ2-7; D may match TRBD1 or TRBD2 (5 bases each). The V and J ends lost 4 bases and 2 bases respectively, with 19 bases between them. This CDR3 is 16 amino acids long. Germline V gives CDR1 SGHRS, CDR2 YFSETQ. The CDR3 DNA sequence: TGCGCCAGCAGCCCAGGGTGGTCCGGGGACGCCTACGAGCAGTACTTC. Encoded protein: CASSPGWSGDAYEQYF.

V is TRBV2 and J is TRBJ2-7; possibly TRBD2 for D (5 bases). Looked up from germline, CDR1 is SNHLY and CDR2 is FYNNEI. The CDR3 consists of 13 residues. V lost 3 bases and J 7 bases, leaving 13 bases between the germline ends. The CDR3 DNA reads as TGTGCCAGCAGTGACACCCCCGGGGAGGAGCAGTACTTC. It is translated as CASSDTPGEEQYF.

This clone was observed a few times. CDR3 region: CASGDNEQFF. The DNA for the CDR3 is TGTGCCAGCGGGGACAATGAGCAGTTCTTC. The V gene is TRBV7-8, the J gene TRBJ2-1, with D unclear. The CDR3 is 10 amino acids. V gave up 8 bases and J gave up 5 bases, with 4 bases separating them. Germline loops: CDR1 SGHVS, CDR2 FQNEAQ.

This clone showed up just a few times. This chain links TRBV29-1 with TRBJ2-7; D gene uncertain. Looked up from germline, CDR1 is SQVTM and CDR2 is ANQGSEA. V shed 6 bases and J shed 6 bases, with 24 bases lying between them. The CDR3 has 15 amino acids. DNA of the CDR3: TGCAGCGTGGCCCGGCTGGGAAGGGTTATCGGCGAGCAGTACTTC. This encodes CSVARLGRVIGEQYF.